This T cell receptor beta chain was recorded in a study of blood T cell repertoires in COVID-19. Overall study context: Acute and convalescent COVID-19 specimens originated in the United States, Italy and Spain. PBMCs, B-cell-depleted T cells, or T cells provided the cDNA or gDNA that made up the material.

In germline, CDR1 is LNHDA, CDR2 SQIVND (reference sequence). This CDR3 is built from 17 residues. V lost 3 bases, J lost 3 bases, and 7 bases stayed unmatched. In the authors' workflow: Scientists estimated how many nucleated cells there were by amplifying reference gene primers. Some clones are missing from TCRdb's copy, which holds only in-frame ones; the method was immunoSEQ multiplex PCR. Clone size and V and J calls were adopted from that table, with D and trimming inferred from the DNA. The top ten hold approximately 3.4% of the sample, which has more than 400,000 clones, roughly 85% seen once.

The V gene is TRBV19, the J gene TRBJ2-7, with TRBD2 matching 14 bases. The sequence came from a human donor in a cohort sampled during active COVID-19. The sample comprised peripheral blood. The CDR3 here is CASSIVGTSGSGYEQYF. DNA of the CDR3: TGTGCCAGTAGTATTGTGGGGACTAGCGGGAGTGGCTACGAGCAGTACTTC.